This T cell receptor (beta chain) is drawn from a study of patients and donors after allogeneic stem cell transplantation. Using its own MiXCR run on the RT-PCR reads, TCRdb lists one record per CDR3 protein. The table records approximately 430,000 distinct CDR3 sequences, 16% of them present only once. V shed 2 bases and J shed 0 bases, with 4 bases lying between them. The CDR3 totals 13 residues. Per germline, CDR1 SGHVS and CDR2 FQNEAQ. Material for sequencing was blood, either unsorted or a sorted T cell fraction (not recorded which). The V gene is TRBV7-8, the J gene TRBJ2-5; D ambiguous. This TCR was recovered from a human donor who was either an allogeneic HSCT recipient or a stem cell or donor lymphocyte infusion donor (not recorded which). It is not recorded whose cells these are; they may come from a transplant donor. CDR3 nucleotides: TGTGCCAGCAGCTTACTCTACCAAGAGACCCAGTACTTC. This encodes CASSLLYQETQYF. Together with reference TRBV7-8 and TRBJ2-5, the CDR3 gives the full variable domain: GAGVSQSPRYKVAKRGQDVALRCDPISGHVSLFWYQQALGQGPEFLTYFQNEAQLDKSGLPSDRFFAERPEGSVSTLKIQRTQQEDSAVYLCASSLLYQETQYFGPGTRLLVL.